The 19 T cell receptor beta chains below were found in one sample sequenced in a study of regulatory T cells in long-lasting Graves disease. The TCR beta library used iRepertoire HTBI primers with Arm-PCR amplification of CDR3. A single record per CDR3 protein comes from TCRdb applying MiXCR to the multiplex PCR reads. In the table there are under 500,000 distinct CDR3 sequences, about 20% of which are singletons. Time point in this sample: persistent/refractory GD, antithyroid drugs over 5 years with positive TRAb. From RNA extracted from PBMCs, the TCR library was made. Sequencing used peripheral blood mononuclear cells (PBMCs), obtained when the disease was refractory, from a patient treated with antithyroid drugs. All receptors come from a female donor with Graves disease.

This clonotype was seen at least ten times. The chain recombines TRBV20-1 with TRBJ2-7; TRBD1 aligns across 8 bases. Trimming took 0 bases from V and 3 from J; bases not matched to a gene: 7. Per germline, CDR1 DFQATT and CDR2 SNEGSKA (reference sequence). This CDR3 contains 15 residues. CDR3 nucleotides: TGCAGTGCTAGAGATAGGGGACAGGCCCTCTACGAGCAGTACTTC. Protein: CSARDRGQALYEQYF.

As regards this clonotype: This likely traces to a read error, being one base from a far larger clone. The chain has TRBV12-3 or TRBV12-4 and TRBJ2-7, with TRBD1 matching over 10 bases. Trimming cost V 6 bases and J 6 bases; bases outside gene matches: 8. The CDR3 spans 14 residues. The CDR3 region is CASSTGTGVSEQYF. CDR3 bases: TGTGCCAGCAGCACCGGGACAGGGGTTTCCGAGCAGTACTTC.

The sample holds a few counts of this clonotype. The J gene is TRBJ2-5, the V gene TRBV5-8; 7 bases align to TRBD2. This CDR3 is 17 amino acids long. With 4 bases clipped from V and 5 bases from J, the junction kept 17 bases outside the gene matches. Per the germline V gene, CDR1 is SGHTS and CDR2 is YDEGEE. The chain's CDR3 is CASSTTRLAGVGETQYF. The CDR3 DNA reads as TGTGCCAGCAGCACGACCCGTCTGGCGGGAGTGGGGGAGACCCAGTACTTC.

The V and J genes are TRBV7-9 and TRBJ1-6; D is possibly TRBD1 (6 bases). Per the germline V gene, CDR1 is SEHNR and CDR2 is FQNEAQ (reference sequence). This CDR3 spans 16 amino acids. Trimming removed 5 bases from V and 7 bases from J, with 18 bases in between. The chain's CDR3 is CASSRMLGAVNSPLHF. The CDR3 DNA is TGTGCCAGCAGCCGAATGTTGGGGGCGGTAAATTCACCCCTCCACTTT.

V is TRBV6-1 and J is TRBJ1-2, with a tentative D call TRBD1 (5 bases). Germline lookup yields CDR1 MNHNS and CDR2 SASEGT. The CDR3 has 14 residues. V was shortened by 2 bases and J by 4 bases, with 11 bases between the two germline ends. The CDR3 DNA reads TGTGCCAGCAGTGAACCCGGGGCCACCTATGGCTACACCTTC. This gives the protein CASSEPGATYGYTF.

This sequence joins TRBV5-1 and TRBJ2-3; maybe TRBD2 (5 bases). This CDR3 contains 18 residues. Germline V gives CDR1 SGHRS, CDR2 YFSETQ. Trimming pared 0 bases from V and 3 bases from J, leaving 20 bases between. The CDR3 bases are TGCGCCAGCAGCTTGGGACGCCCAGAACAGCGAGGGACAGATACGCAGTATTTT. It encodes CASSLGRPEQRGTDTQYF.

This clonotype has ten or more counts. The J gene is TRBJ2-5, the V gene TRBV20-1; 10 bases agree with TRBD2. Germline-derived CDR1 and CDR2 are DFQATT and SNEGSKA (reference sequence). V gave up 7 bases and J gave up 4 bases; unmatched junction bases: 12. The CDR3 is 15 amino acids. The CDR3 DNA reads TGCAGTGGCTGGATAGCGGGAGGACGGGGAGAGACCCAGTACTTC. It specifies CSGWIAGGRGETQYF.

This clonotype was seen repeatedly, ten times or more. This chain connects TRBV10-3 to TRBJ1-1; no clear D gene. The CDR3 loop spans 11 amino acids. V dropped 6 bases and J dropped 3 bases, with 5 bases sitting between them. The V gene's germline CDR1 is ENHRY and CDR2 SYGVKD. The CDR3 nucleotides are TGTGCCATCAGGGTTGACACTGAAGCTTTCTTT. Amino acid sequence: CAIRVDTEAFF.

This clonotype was recorded many times. V usage is TRBV30 and J usage is TRBJ2-5; 7 positions agree with TRBD1. CDR1 is GTSNPN, CDR2 SVGIG, per germline (reference sequence). Trimming removed 0 bases from V and 0 bases from J; junction bases left unmatched: 7. The CDR3 is made up of 16 amino acids. The CDR3 DNA sequence: TGTGCCTGGAGTGTACGTTGGGACAGCTACCAAGAGACCCAGTACTTC. Translation: CAWSVRWDSYQETQYF.

This clonotype has at least ten counts. V and J are TRBV7-2 and TRBJ1-2; D remains unclear. Germline loops: CDR1 SGHTA, CDR2 FQGNSA. The CDR3 contains 13 residues. V gave up 3 bases and J gave up 6 bases, with 11 bases separating them. The CDR3 here is CASSLSPTNGYTF. The CDR3, as DNA: TGTGCCAGCAGCTTGTCGCCGACTAATGGCTACACCTTC.

This clonotype was detected many times. The chain links TRBV12-3 or TRBV12-4 to TRBJ1-5, with a weak D call TRBD1 (5 bases). V lost 5 bases, J lost 7 bases, and 12 bases lay in between. The CDR3 spans 13 residues. CDR3 sequence (DNA): TGTGCCAGCAGTGGGGCATTTGGACAGCCCCAGCATTTT. Translated, it gives CASSGAFGQPQHF.

In its sample, this clonotype was seen many times. This chain connects TRBV28 to TRBJ2-5; D is perhaps TRBD1 or TRBD2 (5 bases each). CDR1 is MDHEN, CDR2 SYDVKM, per germline. The V end was cut by 8 bases, the J end by 5 bases, with 18 bases between. This CDR3 has 14 amino acids. The CDR3 sequence: CASCGGPPGETQYF. Written as DNA, the CDR3 is TGTGCCAGCTGTGGGGGACCGCCAGGGGAGACCCAGTACTTC.

The chain couples TRBV9 to TRBJ2-2; TRBD1 is a possible D gene (6 bases). With 5 bases removed from V and 1 base from J, the gap between germline ends came to 12 bases. This CDR3 has 15 amino acids. Germline loops: CDR1 SGDLS, CDR2 YYNGEE. The CDR3 sequence is CASRGAAVNTGELFF. In DNA, the CDR3 is TGTGCCAGCAGGGGGGCGGCAGTGAACACCGGGGAGCTGTTTTTT.

This chain uses TRBV9 with TRBJ1-4; D unresolved. The CDR3 is made up of 16 amino acids. V was trimmed by 5 bases and J by 0 bases, leaving 14 bases between them. CDR1 and CDR2 (germline): SGDLS, YYNGEE. The CDR3: CASRARLGATNEKLFF. The CDR3 DNA is TGTGCCAGCAGGGCACGTCTTGGGGCAACTAATGAAAAACTGTTTTTT.

This clonotype was observed at least ten times. This chain's CDR3 is CASSLERQGGTGELFF. CDR3 nucleotides: TGTGCCAGCAGCTTAGAGAGGCAGGGGGGCACCGGGGAGCTGTTTTTT. This chain connects TRBV7-2 to TRBJ2-2; D may be TRBD1 (7 bases). The CDR3 is made up of 16 amino acids. Germline V gives CDR1 SGHTA, CDR2 FQGNSA. Trimming took 1 base from V and 4 from J, leaving 13 bases between them.

This clonotype was found many times. The CDR3 protein is CASSFRATEAFF. In DNA, the CDR3 is TGTGCCAGCAGTTTCAGGGCGACTGAAGCTTTCTTT. This chain connects TRBV12-3 or TRBV12-4 to TRBJ1-1, with D possibly TRBD1 on 5 matching bases. This CDR3 is 12 amino acids long. V lost 3 bases to trimming and J lost 5 bases, with 7 bases between them.

The sample holds many counts of this clonotype. The chain joins TRBV3-1 to TRBJ2-2; D is undetermined. V was clipped by 6 bases and J by 5 bases, with 4 bases between them. Per the germline V gene, CDR1 is LGHDT and CDR2 is YNNKEL (reference sequence). CDR3 length equals 11 residues. CDR3 sequence reads: CASSHTGELFF. The CDR3 bases are TGTGCCAGCAGTCATACCGGGGAGCTGTTTTTT.

This clonotype was observed a handful of times. The V gene is TRBV6-1, the J gene TRBJ2-7, with TRBD1 as a possible D gene (6 bases). Germline V gene lookup returns CDR1 MNHNS and CDR2 SASEGT. The CDR3 consists of 13 residues. V was pared by 4 bases and J by 3 bases, with 10 bases between. The CDR3, as DNA: TGTGCCAGCAGTGGGCAGGGGCACTACGAGCAGTACTTC. Amino acid sequence: CASSGQGHYEQYF.

This clonotype came up many times. This rearrangement joins TRBV7-8 to TRBJ1-5; D uncertain. CDR1 SGHVS and CDR2 FQNEAQ come from the germline V gene. This CDR3 is 14 amino acids long. Trimming took 5 bases from V and 11 from J, leaving 19 bases between them. The CDR3 nucleotides are TGTGCCAGCAGCCCCGGCAACTCGGGTGTGACCCAGCATTTT. Encoded protein: CASSPGNSGVTQHF.